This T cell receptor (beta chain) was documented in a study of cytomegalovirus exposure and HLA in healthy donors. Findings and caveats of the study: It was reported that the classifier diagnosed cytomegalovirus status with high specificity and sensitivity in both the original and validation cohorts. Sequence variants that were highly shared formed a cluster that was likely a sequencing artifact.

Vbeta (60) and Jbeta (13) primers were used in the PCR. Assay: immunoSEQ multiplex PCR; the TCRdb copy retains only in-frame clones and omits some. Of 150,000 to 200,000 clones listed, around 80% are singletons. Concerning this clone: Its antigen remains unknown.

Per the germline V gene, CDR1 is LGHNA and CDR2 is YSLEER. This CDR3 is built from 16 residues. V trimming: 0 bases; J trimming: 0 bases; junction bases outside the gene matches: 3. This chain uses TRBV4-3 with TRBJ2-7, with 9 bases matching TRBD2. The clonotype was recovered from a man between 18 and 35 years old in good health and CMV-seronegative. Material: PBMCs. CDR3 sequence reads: CASSQDPSGASYEQYF. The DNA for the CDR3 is TGCGCCAGCAGCCAAGATCCTAGCGGGGCCTCCTACGAGCAGTACTTC.